One sample yielded the 16 T cell receptor beta chains listed below, sequenced in a study of blood T cell repertoires in COVID-19. The method was immunoSEQ multiplex PCR; TCRdb's version includes in-frame clones alone and lacks a portion of them. The sample lists some 100,000 clones, approximately 86% occurring once. The sequenced sample consisted of peripheral blood. All receptors derive from a woman in her sixties with acute or convalescent COVID-19.

V usage is TRBV5-6 and J usage is TRBJ2-6; TRBD1 matches 9 bases. V trimming: 7 bases; J trimming: 1 base; junction bases outside the gene matches: 9. The CDR3 sequence is 17 residues long. Germline CDR1 reads SGHDT; CDR2 reads YYEEEE. For the CDR3, the DNA is TGTGCCAGCGGGCCCGACAGGGGGGCTTCTGGGGCCAACGTCCTGACTTTC. This codes for CASGPDRGASGANVLTF.

This clone was picked up one time. This chain connects TRBV19 to TRBJ2-2, with 7 bases lining up with TRBD1. Germline V gene data show CDR1 as LNHDA and CDR2 as SQIVND (reference sequence). This CDR3 spans 13 amino acids. Trimming cost V 9 bases and J 2 bases; bases outside gene matches: 3. In nucleotides, the CDR3 is TGTGCCAGCAGGGGGATAAACACCGGGGAGCTGTTTTTT. It yields the protein CASRGINTGELFF. The full variable domain, in which reference TRBV19 and TRBJ2-2 provide the parts outside the CDR3, is DGGITQSPKYLFRKEGQNVTLSCEQNLNHDAMYWYRQDPGQGLRLIYYSQIVNDFQKGDIAEGYSVSREKKESFPLTVTSAQKNPTAFYLCASRGINTGELFFGEGSRLTVL.

This clone has only a few counts. The genes are TRBV7-3 and TRBJ2-2; TRBD1 might be the D (5 bases). The germline gives CDR1 SGHTA, CDR2 FQGTGA. CDR3 length: 14 amino acids. The germline V and J ends were trimmed by 2 bases and 7 bases, with 11 bases remaining between them. The CDR3 DNA is TGTGCCAGCAGCTTACAGGGATCGGGCGGGGAGCTGTTTTTT. It codes for CASSLQGSGGELFF.

The rearrangement uses TRBV29-1 and TRBJ1-2, with a weak D call TRBD1 (6 bases). Per the germline V gene, CDR1 is SQVTM and CDR2 is ANQGSEA. There are 16 residues in the CDR3. The V and J ends lost 0 bases and 8 bases respectively, with 22 bases between them. CDR3 nucleotides: TGCAGCGTTGAAGATCAAGGCGCAGGGGAGAAGGGAGGCTACACCTTC. This gives the protein CSVEDQGAGEKGGYTF.

The chain couples TRBV19 to TRBJ1-3, with D possibly being TRBD1 (5 bases). Per germline, CDR1 LNHDA and CDR2 SQIVND (reference sequence). The CDR3 is 11 amino acids. V was shortened by 10 bases and J by 4 bases, with 8 bases between the two germline ends. CDR3 nucleotides: TGTGCCACCCGACAGGGAAACACCATATATTTT. The encoded protein is CATRQGNTIYF.

V usage is TRBV5-6 and J usage is TRBJ1-5, with a weak D call TRBD1 (6 bases). This CDR3 region has 17 residues. Trimming removed 0 bases from V and 2 bases from J, with 15 bases in between. Per germline, CDR1 SGHDT and CDR2 YYEEEE. Written as DNA, the CDR3 is TGTGCCAGCAGCTTGGGGGCAGCACAGGGTGGCAATCAGCCCCAGCATTTT. Amino acid sequence: CASSLGAAQGGNQPQHF.

The gene calls are TRBV24-1 and TRBJ1-5; D remains ambiguous. The CDR3 extends over 15 amino acids. V lost 3 bases to trimming and J lost 4 bases, with 12 bases between them. Germline V gives CDR1 KGHDR, CDR2 SFDVKD. The CDR3 reads CATSDPGSINQPQHF. The DNA of the CDR3 is TGTGCCACCAGTGATCCCGGGTCCATTAATCAGCCCCAGCATTTT.

This chain connects TRBV18 to TRBJ1-1; D possibly corresponds to TRBD1 (5 bases). Germline V lookup: CDR1 KGHSH, CDR2 LQKENI. Trimming took 3 bases from V and 4 from J, leaving 9 bases between them. The CDR3 totals 13 residues. CDR3 sequence reads: CASSPRTSTEAFF. CDR3 in DNA: TGTGCCAGCTCACCCAGGACAAGCACTGAAGCTTTCTTT.

Comment on this clone: The junction shows a germline mismatch at one end, possibly a read error. This chain connects TRBV20-1 to TRBJ1-1; D ambiguous. Looked up from germline, CDR1 is DFQATT and CDR2 is SNEGSKA (reference sequence). This CDR3 is 10 amino acids long. CDR3 loop: CSASNIEAFF. The CDR3 bases are TGCAGTGCTAGCAACATTGAAGCTTTCTTT.

This chain uses TRBV2 with TRBJ2-7; D might be TRBD1 (6 bases). Germline V CDR1 and CDR2: SNHLY, FYNNEI. The CDR3 is 13 residues long. V was clipped by 2 bases and J by 8 bases, with 13 bases between them. The CDR3 coding sequence is TGTGCCAGCAGTGAAATCGGACAGCCGAAGCAGTACTTC. This encodes CASSEIGQPKQYF.

This sequence joins TRBV5-1 and TRBJ2-7; possible D gene TRBD1, 6 bases. Trimming pared 3 bases from V and 5 bases from J, leaving 15 bases between. The CDR3 contains 14 residues. Germline V gene sequence: CDR1 SGHRS, CDR2 YFSETQ. The CDR3 DNA follows: TGCGCCAGCAGCTCCCGACAGGCCGAGAACGAGCAGTACTTC. It yields the protein CASSSRQAENEQYF.

This clone was picked up one time. This chain connects TRBV19 to TRBJ1-5, with 7 bases that match TRBD1. The germline CDR1 and CDR2 sequences are LNHDA and SQIVND (reference sequence). The CDR3 is 15 amino acids. V trimming: 4 bases; J trimming: 3 bases; junction bases outside the gene matches: 6. The CDR3: CASSTKDRPNQPQHF. The DNA for the CDR3 is TGTGCCAGTAGTACCAAGGACAGGCCCAATCAGCCCCAGCATTTT.

J is TRBJ2-7 and V is TRBV5-1; 9 bases align to TRBD1. This CDR3 is built from 15 residues. The J segment lost 2 bases and the V segment lost 4 bases, leaving 7 bases of the junction unmatched. CDR1 and CDR2 (germline): SGHRS, YFSETQ. The CDR3 nucleotides are TGCGCCAGCAGCAATCGACAGGGGGGAACCTACGAGCAGTACTTC. Translation: CASSNRQGGTYEQYF.

The gene calls are TRBV6-2 or TRBV6-3 and TRBJ2-7; a possible D gene is TRBD2 (6 bases). The germline gives CDR1 MNHEY, CDR2 SVGEGT. V was cut by 2 bases and J by 2 bases, with 19 bases left in between. This CDR3 has 17 amino acids. CDR3 sequence reads: CASSYRLTRGGTYEQYF. The CDR3, as DNA: TGTGCCAGCAGTTACAGACTAACGCGGGGTGGGACCTACGAGCAGTACTTC.

The chain carries TRBV6-6 and TRBJ2-2; 7 nucleotides match TRBD2. This CDR3 region has 14 residues. Germline V gene data show CDR1 as MNHNY and CDR2 as SVGAGI (reference sequence). Losses at the gene ends were 11 bases for V and 0 bases for J; bases not matched to a gene: 6. CDR3 loop: CASSRGANTGELFF. The CDR3, as DNA: TGTGCCTCCTCCCGGGGGGCGAACACCGGGGAGCTGTTTTTT.

The V call is TRBV24-1, the J call TRBJ2-2, with D uncertain. The CDR3 totals 13 residues. Per the germline V gene, CDR1 is KGHDR and CDR2 is SFDVKD. Deletions cut 6 bases from V and 6 bases from J, with 10 bases between. The DNA for the CDR3 is TGTGCCACCAGTAAGAGAGGCCCCGGGGAGCTGTTTTTT. Translated, it gives CATSKRGPGELFF.